This TCR beta chain emerged from a study of OX40 agonist ivuxolimab in advanced cancers. About the study: Aged roughly 23 to 79 with a mean of 60 years, they were under 85% male.

Collection of blood occurred at baseline, at cycle 4 day 1, and at cycle 7 day 1. Regarding this clone: Its antigen is still unknown.

CDR1 is SGHVS and CDR2 is FQNEAQ in the germline V gene. The CDR3 is made up of 14 amino acids. V lost 5 bases to trimming and J lost 7 bases; unmatched junction nucleotides: 11. General study results and limits: At 0.1 to 3.0 mg/kg, CD4+ and CD8+ blood T cells expanded clonally by week 6. Expanded clones belonging to CD8+ T cells outnumbered, on average, those of CD4+.

The method was immunoSEQ multiplex PCR; TCRdb's version includes in-frame clones alone and lacks a portion of them. The table shows some 96,000 clones, with roughly 90% occurring only once. This chain uses TRBV7-8 with TRBJ2-7, with 7 bases that match TRBD2. Sequencing was performed on CD4+ or CD8+ T cells sorted from blood, taken in a trial of the OX40 agonist ivuxolimab. This sequence was found in an adult with an advanced solid tumor such as melanoma, head and neck, liver or kidney cancer. The CDR3: CASSTRGGRGEQYF. CDR3 sequence (DNA): TGTGCCAGCAGCACCCGGGGAGGGCGGGGTGAGCAGTACTTC.